These 21 T cell receptor beta chains share one sample of origin, sequenced in a study of blood T cells in healthy people across ages. Primers used in a second PCR of roughly 6 to 11 cycles were a sample-barcoded 5' primer and a J-beta primer mix. TCRdb passed the 5' RACE reads through MiXCR, listing each CDR3 protein once. The data show 450,000 to 700,000 distinct CDR3 sequences, 27% seen once. The sample consisted of blood. All receptors come from a woman in her sixties or seventies in good health.

This clonotype was recorded once. Written as DNA, the CDR3 is TGTGCCAGCAGCGATCCGGACAGGCCAAGGGAGACCCAGTACTTC. Protein: CASSDPDRPRETQYF. The chain carries TRBV7-2 and TRBJ2-5, with 7 bases matching TRBD1. Losses at the gene ends were 5 bases for V and 5 bases for J; bases not matched to a gene: 11. The germline gives CDR1 SGHTA, CDR2 FQGNSA. The CDR3 totals 15 residues. Complete variable domain (other parts from reference TRBV7-2 and TRBJ2-5): GAGVSQSPSNKVTEKGKDVELRCDPISGHTALYWYRQSLGQGLEFLIYFQGNSAPDKSGLPSDRFSAERTGGSVSTLTIQRTQQEDSAVYLCASSDPDRPRETQYFGPGTRLLVL.

The chain joins TRBV7-2 to TRBJ1-2, with TRBD1 as a possible D gene (5 bases). Trimming cost V 5 bases and J 4 bases, with 20 bases left between them. CDR1 and CDR2 from the germline V gene are SGHTA and FQGNSA. CDR3 length: 16 amino acids. The CDR3 protein is CASSKEWGDLGYGYTF. CDR3 sequence (DNA): TGTGCCAGCAGCAAGGAATGGGGGGATCTGGGCTATGGCTACACCTTC.

The chain has TRBV7-2 and TRBJ2-5; 9 bases fit TRBD2. CDR1 and CDR2 (germline): SGHTA, FQGNSA. The CDR3 has 15 amino acids. J gave up 5 bases and V 5 bases, and 9 bases lay outside the gene matches. The CDR3 DNA sequence: TGTGCCAGCAGCCCCCCCTTAGCGGGGGATGAGACCCAGTACTTC. This translates into CASSPPLAGDETQYF. The complete variable domain, with remaining parts taken from reference TRBV7-2 and TRBJ2-5, reads GAGVSQSPSNKVTEKGKDVELRCDPISGHTALYWYRQSLGQGLEFLIYFQGNSAPDKSGLPSDRFSAERTGGSVSTLTIQRTQQEDSAVYLCASSPPLAGDETQYFGPGTRLLVL.

This clonotype was observed a handful of times. This chain uses TRBV7-2 with TRBJ2-6; D call uncertain. The CDR3 sequence is 14 residues long. From germline, CDR1 is SGHTA and CDR2 FQGNSA. Trimming pared 0 bases from V and 3 bases from J, leaving 3 bases between. CDR3 DNA sequence: TGTGCCAGCAGCTTAGCCCTTGGGGCCAACGTCCTGACTTTC. Residues: CASSLALGANVLTF.

This clonotype was counted a few times. The gene calls are TRBV29-1 and TRBJ1-2; 9 bases are a match to TRBD1. Germline V CDR1 and CDR2: SQVTM, ANQGSEA. CDR3 size: 13 residues. The ends lost 7 bases at V and 5 bases at J; junction bases unmatched: 8. The CDR3 loop is CSARPGQGYGYTF. The CDR3 DNA sequence: TGCAGCGCTCGACCGGGACAGGGATATGGCTACACCTTC.

The table lists this clonotype with a few counts. V is TRBV6-5 and J is TRBJ1-2; 8 bases fit TRBD1. The germline V gene has CDR1 MNHEY and CDR2 SVGAGI. The CDR3 has 14 amino acids. Unmatched junction bases numbered 8, after V lost 4 bases and J lost 7 bases. The CDR3 bases are TGTGCCAGCAGTTCCAGACAGGGGCTGAGTGGCTACACCTTC. It yields the protein CASSSRQGLSGYTF.

On this clonotype: Sequence at one end of the junction differs from germline and may be a read error. This rearrangement joins TRBV7-2 to TRBJ1-1; D perhaps matches TRBD1 (6 bases). Germline V gene lookup returns CDR1 SGHTA and CDR2 FQGNSA. The CDR3 is made up of 14 amino acids. The CDR3 sequence is CASSLSGAATEALF. DNA of the CDR3: TGTGCCAGCAGCTTATCGGGGGCGGCCACTGAAGCTCTCTTT. Supplemented by reference TRBV7-2 and TRBJ1-1, the full variable domain reads GAGVSQSPSNKVTEKGKDVELRCDPISGHTALYWYRQSLGQGLEFLIYFQGNSAPDKSGLPSDRFSAERTGGSVSTLTIQRTQQEDSAVYLCASSLSGAATEALFGQGTRLTVV.

The chain links TRBV20-1 to TRBJ2-5; 10 bases fit TRBD1. The J call may be wrong; the DNA end is better matched by TRBJ2-1. The CDR3 has 15 residues. Germline V CDR1 and CDR2: DFQATT, SNEGSKA (reference sequence). CDR3 in DNA: TGCAGTGCTAGAGATAGACAGGGGGCGCGTGGTGAGCAGTTCTTC. Protein product: CSARDRQGARGEQFF.

The V and J genes are TRBV7-9 and TRBJ1-4; the D gene is possibly TRBD1 (6 bases). V was shortened by 4 bases and J by 4 bases, with 16 bases between the two germline ends. The CDR3 runs to 16 residues. Germline CDR1 reads SEHNR; CDR2 reads FQNEAQ (reference sequence). CDR3 in DNA: TGTGCCAGCAGCTCCCGGGGGGGGCAGATTAATGAAAAACTGTTTTTT. It translates to CASSSRGGQINEKLFF.

CDR3 protein: CASSYSLGQYNQPQHF. The CDR3, as DNA: TGTGCCAGCAGTTACTCGCTAGGGCAATACAATCAGCCCCAGCATTTT. V usage is TRBV6-2 or TRBV6-3 and J usage is TRBJ1-5, with D uncertain. V lost 0 bases and J 3 bases, leaving 12 bases between the germline ends. CDR1 and CDR2 (germline): MNHEY, SVGEGT. The CDR3 length is 16 residues.

The chain combines TRBV30 with TRBJ2-7; D is unclear. This CDR3 comprises 12 residues. Germline V gene sequence: CDR1 GTSNPN, CDR2 SVGIG (reference sequence). V lost 3 bases to trimming and J lost 5 bases, with 11 bases between them. CDR3 sequence reads: CAWSLLLDEQYF. CDR3 coding DNA: TGTGCCTGGAGCCTACTCCTCGACGAGCAGTACTTC.

This clonotype was recorded a few times. V and J are TRBV6-6 and TRBJ1-2, with 12 bases fitting TRBD1. V lost 6 bases to trimming and J lost 8 bases; unmatched junction nucleotides: 7. Germline-derived CDR1 and CDR2 are MNHNY and SVGAGI (reference sequence). The CDR3 spans 14 residues. CDR3 in amino acids: CASSQGTGGAGYTF. The CDR3 bases are TGTGCCAGCAGCCAAGGGACAGGGGGCGCCGGCTACACCTTC.

This chain connects TRBV3-1 to TRBJ2-1, with D maybe TRBD2 (5 bases). Per germline, CDR1 LGHDT and CDR2 YNNKEL (reference sequence). V was shortened by 4 bases and J by 8 bases, with 18 bases between the two germline ends. CDR3 length: 15 amino acids. The CDR3 DNA reads as TGTGCCAGCAGCCTAGTGCAGCGGTTTAGAGATGAGCAGTTCTTC. As protein: CASSLVQRFRDEQFF.

The V gene is TRBV11-1, the J gene TRBJ1-4, with D unclear. Between the trimmed V and J ends, which lost 5 bases and 16 bases, there was a span of 20 bases. CDR3 length: 13 residues. The germline CDR1 and CDR2 sequences are SGHAT and FQDESV (reference sequence). The CDR3 nucleotides are TGTGCCAGCAGCCTCGGGATGTTTGGAACCCCGTTTTTT. It encodes CASSLGMFGTPFF.

V gene TRBV7-2 combines with J gene TRBJ2-3, with D unresolved. Germline V gives CDR1 SGHTA, CDR2 FQGNSA. V was trimmed by 0 bases and J by 5 bases, leaving 9 bases between them. This CDR3 spans 14 amino acids. Here the CDR3 DNA reads TGTGCCAGCAGCTTAGCAGCTGGGCAAGATACGCAGTATTTT. Encoded protein: CASSLAAGQDTQYF.

This clonotype was seen repeatedly, ten times or more. The rearrangement joins TRBV6-1 to TRBJ2-7, with TRBD2 matching 9 bases. Unmatched junction bases numbered 8, after V lost 8 bases and J lost 0 bases. CDR1 and CDR2 from the germline V gene are MNHNS and SASEGT. This CDR3 has 15 residues. CDR3 in DNA: TGTGCCAGCGGAAACCTAGCGGGGAGCTCCTACGAGCAGTACTTC. Its translation: CASGNLAGSSYEQYF.

There are a few counts of this clonotype. The chain links TRBV25-1 to TRBJ1-4; the D gene is possibly TRBD1 (5 bases). The V gene's germline CDR1 is MGHDK and CDR2 SYGVNS. V shed 5 bases and J shed 4 bases, with 8 bases lying between them. The CDR3 has 13 residues. CDR3 loop: CASSRGYNEKLFF. The CDR3 region has the DNA TGTGCCAGCAGTCGGGGGTATAATGAAAAACTGTTTTTT.

This clonotype has a handful of counts. J is TRBJ2-1 and V is TRBV4-3; D ambiguous. This CDR3 is 14 amino acids long. Trimming stripped 0 bases from V and 5 bases from J, with 8 bases between. CDR1 is LGHNA and CDR2 is YSLEER in the germline V gene. The CDR3 protein is CASSQDIGNNEQFF. The CDR3 DNA reads as TGCGCCAGCAGCCAAGATATCGGAAACAATGAGCAGTTCTTC.

The chain joins TRBV7-8 to TRBJ1-1; no firm D call. This CDR3 has 14 amino acids. V dropped 5 bases and J dropped 1 base, with 11 bases sitting between them. Germline V gene lookup returns CDR1 SGHVS and CDR2 FQNEAQ. CDR3 in amino acids: CASSPLSGNTEAFF. CDR3 coding DNA: TGTGCCAGCAGCCCATTGTCTGGGAACACTGAAGCTTTCTTT.

This clonotype turned up a few times. The chain couples TRBV12-3 or TRBV12-4 to TRBJ1-2; D is ambiguous. This CDR3 has 15 residues. V shed 5 bases and J shed 8 bases, with 21 bases lying between them. This CDR3 is CASSPNPDGPRGYTF. CDR3 DNA sequence: TGTGCCAGCAGTCCGAATCCGGACGGACCTCGGGGCTACACCTTC.

The V and J genes are TRBV7-2 and TRBJ2-6, with 7 bases aligning to TRBD1. CDR3 length equals 18 residues. Germline CDR1 SGHTA, CDR2 FQGNSA. V lost 5 bases, J lost 0 bases, and 10 bases stayed unmatched. CDR3: CASSLYGQASSGANVLTF. The DNA of the CDR3 is TGTGCCAGCAGCCTCTATGGACAGGCGAGCTCTGGGGCCAACGTCCTGACTTTC.